This paragraph covers one TCR beta chain sequence. The antigen is not known. V was trimmed by 5 bases and J by 4 bases, leaving 18 bases between them. The CDR3 loop spans 15 amino acids. Germline V gives CDR1 SGHRS, CDR2 YFSETQ. This entry comes from a study of yellow fever vaccine responses in identical twins. Whole-study results and caveats: Convergence reportedly seemed to mark part of the twins' vaccine T cell response, with personalization marking the rest.

MiXCR was run by TCRdb on the RT-PCR reads, yielding one entry per CDR3 protein. The table lists about 19,000 distinct CDR3 sequences, 55% to 65% of them singletons. This clonotype was obtained from a woman aged 18-29 years who received the yellow fever vaccine. This rearrangement joins TRBV5-1 to TRBJ1-2; D ambiguous. The source was T cells from blood (PBMCs), unsorted or a sorted subset (not recorded which), collected before or after yellow fever vaccination (not recorded which). CDR3 sequence reads: CASRLTPGMGYGYTF. CDR3 coding DNA: TGCGCCAGCAGACTGACCCCGGGGATGGGCTATGGCTACACCTTC.